This T cell receptor beta chain was profiled in a study of human T cells and chemical hapten exposure (dated by TCRdb to the early 2020s). Describing the broader study: The libraries were sequenced as a pool, and the TCR yield per sample differed mostly because of small variations in library volumes within the pool. The study tracked peripheral blood TCR repertoire changes in vivo during primary and secondary sensitization to the hapten diphenylcyclopropenone (DPC) in alopecia patients. From each blood RNA sample, both TCR alpha and TCR beta chains were sequenced. General conclusions and limits of the study: The number of TCRs above 1 in 1000 frequency did not change with DPC sensitization; there was no evidence of global repertoire structure alterations. After repeated subsampling, changes were observed in the strength of the expansion versus patch-test correlation and in the threshold at which the correlation became significant.

About this clonotype itself: Its specific antigen is unknown. The sample holds no much larger clone one base away, and base qualities are not on file.

Total RNA was extracted from unfractionated whole blood collected in Tempus Blood RNA tubes. Roughly five healthy volunteers acted as controls for TCR sequencing and had blood drawn at day 0, 2 weeks and 6 weeks. The library was generated by 5' RACE. TCRdb shows the sequencer as Illumina MiSeq. During library preparation, unique molecular identifiers were attached to individual cDNA molecules so that TCRs could be counted quantitatively and reproducibly. The paper's processing steps were these. Samples had a median of roughly 98,000 TCRs, with a range from roughly 20,000 to 700,000. The Decombinator software suite was used to annotate the V, J and CDR3 of the TCR reads. For the PS versus PT1 abundance plots, all samples were subsampled to the same number of TCRs (28,000). Expanded TCRs were defined as absent before sensitization and observed at least eight times at the 2-week time point. TCRdb trimmed the raw reads at Q25, called clones with MiXCR and kept productive beta chains. Every entry covers one CDR3 protein and lists the most common genes and DNA from its rows. V and J calls and clone size were set by TCRdb, not the authors. For this sample there are 110,000 or so distinct CDR3 sequences; approximately 20% appear just once. Around 2.7% of the sample lies in the top ten.

The clonotype comes from a human donor in good health.

The CDR3 loop reads CASSPDRDTEAFF. The base sequence is TGTGCCAGCTCACCGGACAGGGACACTGAAGCTTTCTTT. Recombination connected TRBV18 to TRBJ1-1; 8 central nucleotides agree with TRBD1. The CDR3 holds 13 amino acids from the cysteine to the phenylalanine. The CDR3 DNA has 39 bases and is translated from base 1. Germline trimming amounts to 3 bases on V and 3 bases on J, with 0 as the count of junction bases outside the gene matches. CDR1 and CDR2, per the germline V gene, are KGHSH and LQKENI.